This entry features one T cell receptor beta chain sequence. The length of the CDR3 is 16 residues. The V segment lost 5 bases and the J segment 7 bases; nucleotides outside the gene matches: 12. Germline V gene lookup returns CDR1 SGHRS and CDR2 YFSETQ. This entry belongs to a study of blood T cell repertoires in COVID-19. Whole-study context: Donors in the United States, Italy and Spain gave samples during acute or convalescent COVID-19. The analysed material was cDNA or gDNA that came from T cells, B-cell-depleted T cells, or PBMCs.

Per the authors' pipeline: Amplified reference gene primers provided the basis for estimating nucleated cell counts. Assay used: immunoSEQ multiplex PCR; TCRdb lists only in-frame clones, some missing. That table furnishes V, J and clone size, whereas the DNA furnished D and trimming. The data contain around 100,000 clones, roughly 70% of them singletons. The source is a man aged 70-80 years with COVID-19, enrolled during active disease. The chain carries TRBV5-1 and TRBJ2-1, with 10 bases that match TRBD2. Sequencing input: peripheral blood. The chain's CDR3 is CASRPATSGNGNEQFF. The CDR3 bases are TGCGCCAGCAGGCCCGCCACTAGCGGGAATGGGAATGAGCAGTTCTTC.